This T cell receptor (beta chain) was identified in a study of blood T cell repertoires in COVID-19. On the study more broadly: Donors in the United States, Italy and Spain gave samples during acute or convalescent COVID-19. In each case, the material was cDNA or gDNA derived from T cells, B-cell-depleted T cells, or PBMCs.

Here immunoSEQ multiplex PCR was the method, and the copy in TCRdb shows in-frame clones only, minus some. The repertoire has about 52,000 clones, approximately 85% of them found once; the top ten carry about 22%. Germline V gene lookup returns CDR1 MDHEN and CDR2 SYDVKM. This CDR3 has 14 amino acids. Deletions cut 8 bases from V and 6 bases from J, with 17 bases between. This chain uses TRBV28 with TRBJ2-1; D perhaps matches TRBD1 (6 bases). The clonotype comes from a woman aged 80 or over with acute or convalescent COVID-19. Sequenced input: peripheral blood. The CDR3, as DNA: TGTGCCAGCGAGGACAGCCATCGCTCCAATGAGCAGTTCTTC. Encoded protein: CASEDSHRSNEQFF.